One sample yielded the 16 T cell receptor beta chains listed below, sequenced in a study of T cell responses to AZD1222 COVID-19 vaccine. The method was immunoSEQ multiplex PCR; TCRdb's version includes in-frame clones alone and lacks a portion of them. The sample yields fewer than 120,000 clones, 70% to 90% seen once. The input for sequencing was peripheral blood, taken on day 0 of AZD1222 vaccination. The origin of the receptors is an adult in good health.

V gene TRBV28 combines with J gene TRBJ2-1, with 9 bases fitting TRBD1. Germline V lookup: CDR1 MDHEN, CDR2 SYDVKM. The CDR3 spans 16 residues. With 5 bases clipped from V and 2 bases from J, the junction kept 7 bases outside the gene matches. CDR3 region: CASSTLDRGPYNEQFF. The CDR3 DNA sequence: TGTGCCAGCAGTACCCTGGACAGGGGACCCTACAATGAGCAGTTCTTC. The complete variable domain, with remaining parts taken from reference TRBV28 and TRBJ2-1, reads DVKVTQSSRYLVKRTGEKVFLECVQDMDHENMFWYRQDPGLGLRLIYFSYDVKMKEKGDIPEGYSVSREKKERFSLILESASTNQTSMYLCASSTLDRGPYNEQFFGPGTRLTVL.

The chain joins TRBV6-5 to TRBJ2-7; a weak D match, TRBD2 (6 bases). This CDR3 spans 15 amino acids. From germline, CDR1 is MNHEY and CDR2 SVGAGI. V lost 6 bases and J lost 3, with 18 bases in between. The CDR3 region is CASSQDPGGIYEQYF. The CDR3 nucleotides are TGTGCCAGCAGCCAAGATCCTGGGGGGATCTACGAGCAGTACTTC.

V is TRBV6-6 and J is TRBJ1-2, with D perhaps TRBD1 (5 bases). The CDR3 runs to 13 residues. Germline-derived CDR1 and CDR2 are MNHNY and SVGAGI (reference sequence). V was clipped by 5 bases and J by 8 bases, with 15 bases between them. The CDR3 DNA follows: TGTGCCAGCAGTATCTCAGGAGAGGGGGGCTACACCTTC. This encodes CASSISGEGGYTF.

This chain uses TRBV29-1 with TRBJ1-1; no clear D gene. V was clipped by 4 bases and J by 0 bases, with 9 bases between them. The V gene's germline CDR1 is SQVTM and CDR2 ANQGSEA. CDR3 length equals 13 residues. The CDR3 loop is CSVGTAMNTEAFF. CDR3 DNA: TGCAGCGTTGGAACGGCTATGAACACTGAAGCTTTCTTT.

Turning to this clone: A read error may produce the germline difference seen at one junction end. The genes are TRBV7-2 and TRBJ2-5, with 12 bases identical to TRBD1. Germline lookup yields CDR1 SGHTA and CDR2 FQGNSA. The CDR3 is made up of 16 amino acids. CDR3 sequence reads: CASNLLGQGARETQYF. CDR3 sequence (DNA): TGTGCCAGCAACTTACTGGGACAGGGGGCAAGGGAGACCCAGTACTTC.

This chain joins TRBV28 and TRBJ1-2; 8 bases are a match to TRBD1. The CDR3 length is 15 residues. V trimming: 5 bases; J trimming: 8 bases; junction bases outside the gene matches: 13. CDR1 and CDR2 (germline): MDHEN, SYDVKM. The CDR3 reads CASSPQGQAPGGYTF. The CDR3, as DNA: TGTGCCAGCAGTCCGCAGGGACAGGCGCCTGGGGGCTACACCTTC.

The V call is TRBV7-2, the J call TRBJ1-1, with 8 bases fitting TRBD1. The trim removed 5 bases at V and 4 bases at J, leaving 15 bases unmatched. Germline CDR1 is SGHTA and CDR2 is FQGNSA. The CDR3 loop spans 17 amino acids. In DNA, the CDR3 is TGTGCCAGCAGCCAGAGACAGGGGCGCTCCGGTATCACTGAAGCTTTCTTT. This translates into CASSQRQGRSGITEAFF.

There are a few counts of this clone. The genes are TRBV7-2 and TRBJ1-6; D gene uncertain. The CDR3 runs to 14 residues. The germline V and J ends were trimmed by 1 base and 4 bases, with 5 bases remaining between them. Germline CDR1 reads SGHTA; CDR2 reads FQGNSA. The CDR3: CASSLDWYNSPLHF. In DNA form, the CDR3 reads TGTGCCAGCAGCTTAGATTGGTATAATTCACCCCTCCACTTT.

The V gene is TRBV6-2 or TRBV6-3, the J gene TRBJ1-5, with a tentative D call TRBD1 (6 bases). Trimming removed 4 bases from V and 7 bases from J, with 11 bases in between. Per germline, CDR1 MNHEY and CDR2 SVGEGT. This CDR3 has 13 amino acids. Here the CDR3 DNA reads TGTGCCAGCAGTTTGGGGGGCAGGCAGCCCCAGCATTTT. Protein sequence: CASSLGGRQPQHF.

The chain uses TRBV3-1 (or the pseudogene TRBV3-2) and TRBJ2-7; TRBD1 agrees at 11 bases. CDR1 is LGHDT, CDR2 YNNKEL, per germline (reference sequence). J gave up 5 bases and V 4 bases, and 7 bases lay outside the gene matches. CDR3 length equals 15 residues. This CDR3 reads CASSRWDRGDHEQYF. The CDR3 DNA sequence: TGTGCCAGCAGCCGTTGGGACAGGGGGGACCACGAGCAGTACTTC.

V usage is TRBV28 and J usage is TRBJ1-2; D is unclear. Trimming left V 3 bases short and J 8 bases short, with 10 bases between. The length of the CDR3 is 12 residues. Per the germline V gene, CDR1 is MDHEN and CDR2 is SYDVKM. CDR3 sequence (DNA): TGTGCCAGCAGTTTTGGGAGCGTAGGCTACACCTTC. It yields the protein CASSFGSVGYTF.

The chain combines TRBV7-3 with TRBJ1-1; maybe TRBD1 (6 bases). Germline-derived CDR1 and CDR2 are SGHTA and FQGTGA. This CDR3 has 14 amino acids. V was pared by 7 bases and J by 4 bases, with 16 bases between. CDR3 in DNA: TGTGCCAGCACGGAGGGGGGTCCGGGCACTGAAGCTTTCTTT. Protein: CASTEGGPGTEAFF. Supplemented by reference TRBV7-3 and TRBJ1-1, the full variable domain reads GAGVSQTPSNKVTEKGKYVELRCDPISGHTALYWYRQSLGQGPEFLIYFQGTGAADDSGLPNDRFFAVRPEGSVSTLKIQRTERGDSAVYLCASTEGGPGTEAFFGQGTRLTVV.

The rearrangement uses TRBV30 and TRBJ2-7; no firm D call. Trimming pared 0 bases from V and 0 bases from J, leaving 6 bases between. CDR1 is GTSNPN and CDR2 is SVGIG in the germline V gene (reference sequence). This CDR3 is built from 13 residues. The CDR3 loop reads CAWSVQASYEQYF. DNA for the CDR3: TGTGCCTGGAGTGTACAAGCCTCCTACGAGCAGTACTTC.

The J gene is TRBJ1-3, the V gene TRBV5-1, with D possibly TRBD1 on 6 matching bases. Trimming removed 0 bases from V and 3 bases from J, with 10 bases in between. Germline assignment: CDR1 SGHRS and CDR2 YFSETQ. This CDR3 has 15 amino acids. The CDR3 here is CASSLEGGDGNTIYF. For the CDR3, the DNA is TGCGCCAGCAGCTTGGAAGGGGGTGATGGAAACACCATATATTTT.

This chain joins TRBV4-1 and TRBJ2-1; D call uncertain. The CDR3 is 16 residues long. V lost 3 bases, J lost 2 bases, and 14 bases lay in between. Germline assignment: CDR1 MGHRA and CDR2 YSYEKL. The CDR3 region has the DNA TGCGCCAGCAGCCAGAGTAGTCCAAATCCCTACAATGAGCAGTTCTTC. Amino acids: CASSQSSPNPYNEQFF.

V and J are TRBV11-2 and TRBJ1-5; a possible D gene is TRBD1 (5 bases). CDR1 is SGHAT, CDR2 FQNNGV, per germline. The V and J ends lost 1 base and 3 bases respectively, with 7 bases between them. There are 14 residues in the CDR3. CDR3: CASSLGGSNQPQHF. CDR3 DNA: TGTGCCAGCAGCTTAGGGGGCTCCAATCAGCCCCAGCATTTT.